One sample yielded the 10 T cell receptor beta chains listed below, sequenced in a study of radiation and T cells in renal cell carcinoma. Here immunoSEQ multiplex PCR was the method, and the copy in TCRdb shows in-frame clones only, minus some. The sample shows 110,000 to 150,000 clones, over 75% of them seen only once. Stated time point: baseline pretreatment blood. As for treatment: 15 Gy SBRT to primary tumor, nephrectomy 4 weeks later. Sequencing used blood, obtained from a patient whose treatment included radiotherapy and nephrectomy. The receptors stem from a woman between 45 and 65 years old with renal cell carcinoma.

The gene calls are TRBV14 and TRBJ1-2, with 9 bases fitting TRBD1. This CDR3 has 17 amino acids. Germline V lookup: CDR1 SGHDN, CDR2 FVKESK. After removal of 0 bases from V and 7 bases from J, the junction contained 12 bases not matched to a gene. DNA for the CDR3: TGTGCCAGCAGCCAAGATTCGGGACAGGGACGTCGGTCTGGCTACACCTTC. It specifies CASSQDSGQGRRSGYTF.

The CDR3, as DNA: TGTGCCAGCAGCTCCGCCCCCGGCAGAGAAAGCTACAATGAGCAGTTCTTC. Its protein product is CASSSAPGRESYNEQFF. The rearrangement joins TRBV7-2 to TRBJ2-1, with D uncertain. V was cut by 4 bases and J by 3 bases, with 19 bases left in between. The CDR3 length is 17 residues. The germline CDR1 and CDR2 sequences are SGHTA and FQGNSA.

The chain carries TRBV5-1 and TRBJ2-1; 11 nucleotides match TRBD2. Germline V gives CDR1 SGHRS, CDR2 YFSETQ. After removal of 6 bases from V and 8 bases from J, the junction contained 4 bases not matched to a gene. The CDR3 covers 13 residues. In DNA, the CDR3 is TGCGCCAGCACCCTAGCGGGGGGCGATGAGCAGTTCTTC. It translates to CASTLAGGDEQFF.

This clone has a count of ten or more. The genes are TRBV9 and TRBJ2-1; TRBD2 matches 15 bases. The germline CDR1 and CDR2 sequences are SGDLS and YYNGEE. V was clipped by 2 bases and J by 1 base; unmatched bases: 13. The CDR3 length is 21 residues. The CDR3 is CASSVGTGTSGGPKSYNEQFF. The CDR3 coding sequence is TGTGCCAGCAGCGTCGGCACCGGGACTAGCGGGGGGCCGAAGTCCTACAATGAGCAGTTCTTC. Looking up the rest from reference TRBV9 and TRBJ2-1 gives the full variable domain: DSGVTQTPKHLITATGQRVTLRCSPRSGDLSVYWYQQSLDQGLQFLIQYYNGEERAKGNILERFSAQQFPDLHSELNLSSLELGDSALYFCASSVGTGTSGGPKSYNEQFFGPGTRLTVL.

The V gene is TRBV6-1, the J gene TRBJ2-3; 9 nucleotides agree with TRBD2. Trimming cost V 6 bases and J 4 bases; bases outside gene matches: 8. CDR1 MNHNS and CDR2 SASEGT come from the germline V gene. CDR3 length: 15 residues. The CDR3 sequence is CASRSSGGSADTQYF. CDR3 nucleotide sequence: TGTGCCAGCAGGTCAAGCGGGGGGTCAGCAGATACGCAGTATTTT.

The chain employs TRBV5-1 and TRBJ2-5; 10 nucleotides match TRBD2. This CDR3 region has 15 residues. J lost 9 bases, V lost 2 bases, and 10 bases had no gene match. The germline V gene has CDR1 SGHRS and CDR2 YFSETQ. CDR3: CASSFTSGATRAQYF. The CDR3 DNA reads TGCGCCAGCAGCTTTACTAGCGGGGCGACTCGGGCCCAGTACTTC.

The V call is TRBV5-8, the J call TRBJ1-5; D call uncertain. The V gene's germline CDR1 is SGHTS and CDR2 YDEGEE. V lost 0 bases and J 3 bases, leaving 7 bases between the germline ends. The CDR3 is 14 residues long. For the CDR3, the DNA is TGTGCCAGCAGCTTGGGGGAAGTCAATCAGCCCCAGCATTTT. As protein: CASSLGEVNQPQHF.

The genes are TRBV19 and TRBJ1-5; D unclear. Trimming removed 3 bases from V and 7 bases from J, with 10 bases in between. This CDR3 spans 13 amino acids. The germline V gene has CDR1 LNHDA and CDR2 SQIVND (reference sequence). The CDR3 region has the DNA TGTGCCAGTAGTATCGGTAGGGCCCAGCCCCAGCATTTT. It encodes CASSIGRAQPQHF.

V and J are TRBV7-9 and TRBJ2-5; D not resolved. CDR1 SEHNR and CDR2 FQNEAQ come from the germline V gene (reference sequence). The V end was cut by 5 bases, the J end by 1 base, with 17 bases between. CDR3 length: 16 amino acids. Here the CDR3 reads CASSGNSDGSQETQYF. The CDR3 DNA is TGTGCCAGCAGCGGCAATTCGGACGGAAGCCAAGAGACCCAGTACTTC.

With regard to this clone: Mismatch with germline at one junction end may stem from a read error. The chain carries TRBV7-7 and TRBJ2-3; perhaps TRBD2 as D (7 bases). CDR1 and CDR2 (germline): SSHAT, FNYEAQ (reference sequence). The CDR3 sequence is 18 residues long. CDR3 nucleotides: TGTGCTAGCAGCTTAGTTAGGGGGGGCGAAATAAGCACAGATACGCAGTATTTT. Translating it yields CASSLVRGGEISTDTQYF.